The T cell receptor (beta chain) described here comes from a study of blood T cell repertoires in COVID-19. Per the study methods: Amplification of reference gene primers was used by the study to estimate nucleated cell counts. The method was immunoSEQ multiplex PCR; TCRdb's version includes in-frame clones alone and lacks a portion of them. From that table come the V and J calls and clone size; the DNA was used to work out D and trimming. The sample consists of roughly 260,000 clones, 75% to 95% of them appearing once. Residents of about two dozen US areas, aged 18 to 89 years, made up the participants. For recovered donors of Cohort 3, there were two negative PCRs, clearance, or symptom resolution. This clone was recorded only once. The CDR3 is 14 residues long. Germline V CDR1 and CDR2: SGHRS, YFSETQ. J lost 5 bases, V lost 7 bases, and 11 bases had no gene match.

The material sequenced was PBMCs or T cells enriched from blood (not recorded which). V gene TRBV5-1 combines with J gene TRBJ1-1, with 7 bases lining up with TRBD1. The sequence was obtained from a woman younger than 30 who had recovered from COVID-19. The DNA for the CDR3 is TGCGCCAGCCAATGGCAGTCAGGGGGGACTGAAGCTTTCTTT. This codes for CASQWQSGGTEAFF.